This T cell receptor beta chain was captured in a study of identical twins. Unique molecular identifiers were present on the cDNA, and a universal primer site came from template switching. Via MiXCR, TCRdb re-called the 5' RACE reads, giving one row per CDR3 protein. This sample has 350,000 or so distinct CDR3 sequences, with roughly 9% found just once. The V gene lost 6 bases and the J gene lost 6 bases, with 15 bases spanning the gap. CDR1 and CDR2 from the germline V gene are MNHNS and SASEGT. The CDR3 contains 14 residues. With no exceptions, donors were healthy Caucasians. This clonotype was counted a few times.

Sequenced input: naive T cells sorted from blood. The genes are TRBV6-1 and TRBJ1-5; tentative D call: TRBD1 (6 bases). This TCR derives from a woman aged 45 to 65 in good health. Here the CDR3 reads CASRQPGEGQPQHF. The CDR3 coding sequence is TGTGCCAGCAGACAACCAGGGGAAGGTCAGCCCCAGCATTTT.